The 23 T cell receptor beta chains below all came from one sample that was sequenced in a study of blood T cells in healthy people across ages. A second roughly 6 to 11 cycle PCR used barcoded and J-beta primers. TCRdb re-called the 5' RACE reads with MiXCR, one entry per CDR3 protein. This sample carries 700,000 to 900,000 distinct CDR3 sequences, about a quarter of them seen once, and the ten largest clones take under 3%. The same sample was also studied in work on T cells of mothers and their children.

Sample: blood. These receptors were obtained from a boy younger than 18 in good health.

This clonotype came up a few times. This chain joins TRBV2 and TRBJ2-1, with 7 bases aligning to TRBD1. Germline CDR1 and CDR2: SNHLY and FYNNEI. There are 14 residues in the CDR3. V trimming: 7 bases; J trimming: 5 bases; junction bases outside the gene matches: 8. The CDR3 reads CASIGWTGNNEQFF. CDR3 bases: TGTGCCAGCATTGGTTGGACAGGTAACAATGAGCAGTTCTTC.

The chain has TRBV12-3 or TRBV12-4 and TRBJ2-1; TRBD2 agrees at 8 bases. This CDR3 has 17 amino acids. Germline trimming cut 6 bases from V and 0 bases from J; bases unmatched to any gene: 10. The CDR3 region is CASRVAGGRTSYNEQFF. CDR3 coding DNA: TGTGCCAGCAGAGTGGCGGGGGGACGCACCTCCTACAATGAGCAGTTCTTC.

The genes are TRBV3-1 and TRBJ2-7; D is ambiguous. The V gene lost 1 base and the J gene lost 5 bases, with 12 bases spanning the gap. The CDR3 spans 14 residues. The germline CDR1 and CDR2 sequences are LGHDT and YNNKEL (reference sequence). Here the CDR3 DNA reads TGTGCCAGCAGCCAAGGGAGTTTAAGGGACGAGCAGTACTTC. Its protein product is CASSQGSLRDEQYF.

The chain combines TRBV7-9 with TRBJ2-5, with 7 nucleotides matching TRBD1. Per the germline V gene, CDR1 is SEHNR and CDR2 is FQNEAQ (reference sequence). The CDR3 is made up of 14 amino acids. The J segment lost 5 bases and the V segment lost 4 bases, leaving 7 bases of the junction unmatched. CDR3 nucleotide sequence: TGTGCCAGCAGCTCGACAGGGTTCGGCGAGACCCAGTACTTC. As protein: CASSSTGFGETQYF. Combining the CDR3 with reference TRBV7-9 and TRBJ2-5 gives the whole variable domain DTGVSQNPRHKITKRGQNVTFRCDPISEHNRLYWYRQTLGQGPEFLTYFQNEAQLEKSRLLSDRFSAERPKGSFSTLEIQRTEQGDSAMYLCASSSTGFGETQYFGPGTRLLVL.

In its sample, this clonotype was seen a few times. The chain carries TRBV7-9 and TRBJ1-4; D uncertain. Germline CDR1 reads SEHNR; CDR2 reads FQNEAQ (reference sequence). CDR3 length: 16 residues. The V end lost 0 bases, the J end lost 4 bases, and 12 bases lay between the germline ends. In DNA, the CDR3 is TGTGCCAGCAGCTTAGCCTCTGGGAGGCGTAATGAAAAACTGTTTTTT. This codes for CASSLASGRRNEKLFF.

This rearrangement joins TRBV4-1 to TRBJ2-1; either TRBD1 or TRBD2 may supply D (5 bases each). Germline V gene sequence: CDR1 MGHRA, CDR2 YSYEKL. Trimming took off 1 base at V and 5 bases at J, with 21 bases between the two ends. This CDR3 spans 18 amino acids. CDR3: CASSQVTLGTMGHNEQFF. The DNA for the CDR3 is TGCGCCAGCAGCCAAGTGACCCTGGGGACCATGGGACACAATGAGCAGTTCTTC.

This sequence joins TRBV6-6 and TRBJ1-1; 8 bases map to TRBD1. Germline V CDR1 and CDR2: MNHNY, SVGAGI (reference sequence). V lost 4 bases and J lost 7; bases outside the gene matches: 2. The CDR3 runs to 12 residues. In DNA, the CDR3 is TGTGCCAGCAGTTCACAGGGGGGTGAAGCTTTCTTT. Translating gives CASSSQGGEAFF.

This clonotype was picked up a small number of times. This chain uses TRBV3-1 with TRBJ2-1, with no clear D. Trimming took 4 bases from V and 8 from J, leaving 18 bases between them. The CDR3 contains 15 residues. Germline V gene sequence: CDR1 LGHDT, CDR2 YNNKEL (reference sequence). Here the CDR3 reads CASSPTLTGVHEQFF. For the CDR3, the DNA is TGTGCCAGCAGCCCAACCCTCACGGGCGTCCATGAGCAGTTCTTC.

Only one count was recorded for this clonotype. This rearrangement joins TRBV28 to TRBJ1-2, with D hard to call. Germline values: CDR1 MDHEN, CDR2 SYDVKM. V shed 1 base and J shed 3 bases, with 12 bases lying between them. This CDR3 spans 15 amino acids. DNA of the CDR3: TGTGCCAGCAGTTTATTTCGGGTACCCTACTATGGCTACACCTTC. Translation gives CASSLFRVPYYGYTF.

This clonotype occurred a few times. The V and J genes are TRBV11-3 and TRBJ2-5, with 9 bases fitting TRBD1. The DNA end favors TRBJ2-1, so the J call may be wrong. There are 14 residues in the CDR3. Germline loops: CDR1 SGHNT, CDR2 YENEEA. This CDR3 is CASSLDGQGNEQFF. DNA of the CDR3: TGTGCCAGCAGCCTGGACGGACAGGGGAATGAGCAGTTCTTC.

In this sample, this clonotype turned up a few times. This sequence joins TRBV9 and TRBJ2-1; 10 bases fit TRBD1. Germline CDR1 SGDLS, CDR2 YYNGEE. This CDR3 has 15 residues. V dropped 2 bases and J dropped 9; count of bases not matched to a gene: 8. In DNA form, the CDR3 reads TGTGCCAGCAGCGTCCGGGACAGGGGAAGGGCTGAGCAGTTCTTC. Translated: CASSVRDRGRAEQFF. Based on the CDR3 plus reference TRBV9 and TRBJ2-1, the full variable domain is DSGVTQTPKHLITATGQRVTLRCSPRSGDLSVYWYQQSLDQGLQFLIQYYNGEERAKGNILERFSAQQFPDLHSELNLSSLELGDSALYFCASSVRDRGRAEQFFGPGTRLTVL.

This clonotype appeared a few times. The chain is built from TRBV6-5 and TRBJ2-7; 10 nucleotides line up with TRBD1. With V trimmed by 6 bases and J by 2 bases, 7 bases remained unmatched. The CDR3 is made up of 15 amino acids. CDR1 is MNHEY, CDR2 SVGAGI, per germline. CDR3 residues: CASRLDGTGAYEQYF. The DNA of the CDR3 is TGTGCCAGCAGGCTAGACGGGACAGGGGCCTACGAGCAGTACTTC.

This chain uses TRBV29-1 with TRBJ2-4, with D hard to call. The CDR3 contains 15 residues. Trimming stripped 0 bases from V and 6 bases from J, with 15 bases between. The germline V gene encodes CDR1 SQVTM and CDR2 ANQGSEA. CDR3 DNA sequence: TGCAGCGTTGAAGATCCCAGGTCGGGTTCAAACATTCAGTACTTC. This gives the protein CSVEDPRSGSNIQYF.

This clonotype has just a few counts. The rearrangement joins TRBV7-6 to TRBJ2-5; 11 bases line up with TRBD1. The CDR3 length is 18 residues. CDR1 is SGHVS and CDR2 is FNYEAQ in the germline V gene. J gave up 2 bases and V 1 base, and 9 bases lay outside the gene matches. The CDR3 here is CASSLGGTGGVIQETQYF. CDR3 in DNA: TGTGCCAGCAGCTTAGGCGGGACAGGGGGTGTTATACAAGAGACCCAGTACTTC.

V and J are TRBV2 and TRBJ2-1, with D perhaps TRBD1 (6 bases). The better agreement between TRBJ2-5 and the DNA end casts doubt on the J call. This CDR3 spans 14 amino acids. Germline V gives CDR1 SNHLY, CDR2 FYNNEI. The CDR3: CASNWGQYQETQYF. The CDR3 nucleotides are TGTGCCAGCAATTGGGGGCAGTACCAAGAGACCCAGTACTTC.

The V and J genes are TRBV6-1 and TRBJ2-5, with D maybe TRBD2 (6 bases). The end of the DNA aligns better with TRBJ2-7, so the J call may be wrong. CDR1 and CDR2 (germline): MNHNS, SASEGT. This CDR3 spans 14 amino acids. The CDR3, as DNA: TGTGCCAGCAGTGAAGCGGAGGGGCCCTACGAGCAGTACTTC. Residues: CASSEAEGPYEQYF.

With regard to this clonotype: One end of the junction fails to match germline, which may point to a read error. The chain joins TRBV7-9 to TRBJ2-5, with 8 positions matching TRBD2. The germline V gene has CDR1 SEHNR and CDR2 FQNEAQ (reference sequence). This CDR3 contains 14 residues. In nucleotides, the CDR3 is TGTGCCACCACAGCCGGGACTAGAAGGGAGACCCGGTACTTC. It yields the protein CATTAGTRRETRYF.

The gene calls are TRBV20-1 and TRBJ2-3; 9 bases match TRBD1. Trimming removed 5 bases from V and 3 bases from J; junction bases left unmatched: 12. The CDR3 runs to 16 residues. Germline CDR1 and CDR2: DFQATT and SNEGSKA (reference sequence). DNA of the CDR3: TGCAGTGCTCCCACTGACCCGGGACAGGGTACAGATACGCAGTATTTT. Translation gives CSAPTDPGQGTDTQYF.

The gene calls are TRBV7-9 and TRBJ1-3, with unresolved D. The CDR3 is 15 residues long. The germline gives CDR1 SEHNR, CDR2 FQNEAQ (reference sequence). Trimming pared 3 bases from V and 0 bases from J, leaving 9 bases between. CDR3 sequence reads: CASSFKASSGNTIYF. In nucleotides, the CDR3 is TGTGCCAGCAGCTTTAAGGCGAGCTCTGGAAACACCATATATTTT. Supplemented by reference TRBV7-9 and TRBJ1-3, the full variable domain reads DTGVSQNPRHKITKRGQNVTFRCDPISEHNRLYWYRQTLGQGPEFLTYFQNEAQLEKSRLLSDRFSAERPKGSFSTLEIQRTEQGDSAMYLCASSFKASSGNTIYFGEGSWLTVV.

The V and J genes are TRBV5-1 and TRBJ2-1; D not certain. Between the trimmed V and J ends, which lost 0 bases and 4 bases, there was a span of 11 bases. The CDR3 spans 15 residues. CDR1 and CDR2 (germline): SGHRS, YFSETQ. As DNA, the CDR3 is TGCGCCAGCAGCTTGGAGTGGCAGGATTACAATGAGCAGTTCTTC. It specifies CASSLEWQDYNEQFF. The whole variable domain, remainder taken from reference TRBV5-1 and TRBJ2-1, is KAGVTQTPRYLIKTRGQQVTLSCSPISGHRSVSWYQQTPGQGLQFLFEYFSETQRNKGNFPGRFSGRQFSNSRSEMNVSTLELGDSALYLCASSLEWQDYNEQFFGPGTRLTVL.

CDR3 nucleotide sequence: TGTGCCAGCAGCGTAGGGTGGCGGCAGGATGATGAAAAACTGTTTTTT. Translation: CASSVGWRQDDEKLFF. The V call is TRBV9, the J call TRBJ1-4; D remains unclear. Germline V gene lookup returns CDR1 SGDLS and CDR2 YYNGEE. V was cut by 0 bases and J by 6 bases, with 15 bases left in between. This CDR3 has 16 amino acids.

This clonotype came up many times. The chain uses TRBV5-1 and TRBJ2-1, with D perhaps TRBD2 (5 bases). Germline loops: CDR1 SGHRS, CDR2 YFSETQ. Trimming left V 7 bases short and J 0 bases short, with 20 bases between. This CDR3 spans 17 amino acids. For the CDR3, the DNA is TGCGCCAGCTTCGACGGGGTAGGTTTAAACTCCTACAATGAGCAGTTCTTC. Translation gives CASFDGVGLNSYNEQFF.

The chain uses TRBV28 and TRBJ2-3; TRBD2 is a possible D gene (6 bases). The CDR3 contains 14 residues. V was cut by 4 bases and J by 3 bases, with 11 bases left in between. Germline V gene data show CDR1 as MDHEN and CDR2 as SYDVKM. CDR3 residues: CASSSGVGTDTQYF. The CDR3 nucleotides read TGTGCCAGCAGTTCGGGAGTAGGAACAGATACGCAGTATTTT.